These T cell receptor beta chains were read from a single sample in a study of T cells after yellow fever vaccination. Each CDR3 protein is one row after TCRdb ran MiXCR on the 5' RACE reads. The repertoire holds some 560,000 distinct CDR3 sequences, with about 15% as singletons. This specimen consisted of PBMCs, obtained 5 to 6 days after the first yellow fever vaccination. The receptors were sampled from a man aged 18 to 30 who received the YFV17D yellow fever vaccine. Each CDR3 is given with its conserved first and last residue. A D gene is named only where the DNA matches it firmly. Where a row states a size, it is once, few, many or the class of an expanded clone; other rows omit it.

TRBJ1-2 - few TRBV6-5 CASGTLFYGYTF TGTGCCAGCGGGACATTATTCTATGGCTACACCTTC
TRBJ2-1 TRBD2 - TRBV6-5 CASSYGGGRPWEQFF TGTGCCAGCAGTTACGGCGGGGGGCGCCCCTGGGAGCAGTTCTTC
TRBJ2-5 TRBD2 - TRBV19 CASSDGTSGETQYF TGTGCCAGTAGTGATGGGACTAGCGGAGAGACCCAGTACTTC
TRBJ2-4 - - TRBV2 CASSERSGKNIQYF TGTGCCAGCAGTGAACGGAGCGGCAAAAACATTCAGTACTTC
TRBJ2-7 TRBD2 few TRBV20-1 CSARGTSGGGYEQYF TGCAGTGCTAGGGGGACTAGCGGGGGAGGATACGAGCAGTACTTC
TRBJ1-5 - - TRBV4-3 CASRDGPYSNQPQHF TGCGCCAGCAGGGACGGTCCATATAGCAATCAGCCCCAGCATTTT
TRBJ2-1 TRBD1 - TRBV6-1 CASSQSGQGYNEQFF TGTGCCAGCAGTCAATCGGGACAGGGTTACAATGAGCAGTTCTTC
TRBJ2-5 - - TRBV7-2 CASSSDRSLYF TGTGCCAGCAGTTCTGACAGGAGTTTGTACTTC
TRBJ2-1 TRBD2 - TRBV7-2 CASSLKGASGLNEQFF TGTGCCAGCAGCTTAAAAGGGGCTAGCGGGCTCAATGAGCAGTTCTTC
TRBJ1-6 - - TRBV7-2 CASSFQGQINSPLHF TGTGCCAGCAGCTTTCAAGGACAGATTAATTCACCCCTCCACTTT
TRBJ1-3 - few TRBV10-1 CASMDPSSGNTIYF TGCGCCAGCATGGACCCGAGCTCTGGAAACACCATATATTTT
TRBJ1-6 TRBD1 - TRBV4-1 CASSQDLRGGLGRSPLHF TGCGCCAGCAGCCAAGACCTCAGGGGGGGCTTGGGTAGGTCACCCCTCCACTTT
TRBJ2-1 - few TRBV11-2 CASSSSLADEQFF TGTGCCAGCAGCTCCAGCCTGGCTGATGAGCAGTTCTTC
TRBJ2-7 TRBD2 few TRBV5-1 CASSFDGGINEQYF TGCGCCAGCAGCTTTGACGGGGGGATCAACGAGCAGTACTTC
TRBJ2-7 TRBD1 - TRBV10-2 CASTQGAYEQYF TGCGCCAGCACGCAGGGGGCATACGAGCAGTACTTC
TRBJ2-7 - few TRBV5-4 CASSLATGLSYEQYF TGTGCCAGCAGCTTGGCCACGGGACTCAGCTACGAGCAGTACTTC
TRBJ2-5 - many TRBV5-1 CASSLQGGSKETQYF TGCGCCAGCAGCTTACAGGGTGGTTCCAAGGAGACCCAGTACTTC
TRBJ2-1 TRBD1 - TRBV27 CASSFRGLYNEQFF TGTGCCAGCAGTTTCAGGGGGCTTTACAATGAGCAGTTCTTC
TRBJ2-3 TRBD2 - TRBV7-9 CASSLGVGGDTDTQYF TGTGCCAGCAGCTTAGGAGTCGGGGGGGACACAGATACGCAGTATTTT
TRBJ2-3 TRBD1 - TRBV7-2 CASSRPRQGTTLDTQYF TGTGCCAGCAGTCGCCCCCGACAGGGGACCACGTTAGATACGCAGTATTTT
TRBJ1-1 - few TRBV20-1 CSAREGANRDTEAFF TGCAGTGCTAGAGAGGGGGCAAACCGGGACACTGAAGCTTTCTTT
TRBJ2-2 - - TRBV7-8 CASSSHLGGTGELFF TGTGCCAGCAGCTCCCACCTTGGAGGAACCGGGGAGCTGTTTTTT
TRBJ1-2 - few TRBV7-9 CASIDSNYGYTF TGTGCCAGCATAGACAGTAACTATGGCTACACCTTC
TRBJ1-1 - few TRBV20-1 CSAYNLPNTEAFF TGCAGTGCCTATAACCTCCCGAACACTGAAGCTTTCTTT
TRBJ1-2 - - TRBV2 CASSEAGGPWAIGYTF TGTGCCAGCAGTGAAGCAGGAGGACCGTGGGCTATTGGCTACACCTTC
TRBJ2-5 - few TRBV12-3/TRBV12-4 CASSSRQSGSQYF TGTGCCAGCAGTTCCAGACAGTCCGGGTCCCAGTACTTC
TRBJ2-1 - - TRBV19 CASRGAPHNEQFF TGTGCCAGTAGGGGGGCCCCCCACAATGAGCAGTTCTTC
TRBJ2-7 TRBD2 - TRBV29-1 CSVEDGLGDEQYF TGCAGCGTTGAGGACGGACTAGGGGACGAGCAGTACTTC
TRBJ2-5 - - TRBV11-2 CASSPRGAWETQYF TGTGCCAGCAGCCCCCGGGGGGCTTGGGAGACCCAGTACTTC
TRBJ2-5 TRBD2 - TRBV5-1 CASSFSGGRETQYF TGCGCCAGCAGCTTTAGCGGGGGGCGAGAGACCCAGTACTTC
TRBJ2-1 - - TRBV7-3 CASSSGYNEQLF TGTGCCAGCAGCAGCGGGTACAATGAGCAGCTCTTC
TRBJ2-3 - many TRBV7-2 CASSLRRFPDTQYF TGTGCCAGCAGCTTAAGGAGGTTCCCAGATACGCAGTATTTT
TRBJ2-2 TRBD1 - TRBV5-4 CASRPTTGTNTGELFF TGTGCCAGCAGACCAACGACAGGGACGAACACCGGGGAGCTGTTTTTT
TRBJ1-4 - few TRBV7-9 CASSLYSEKLFF TGTGCCAGCAGCCTATACAGTGAAAAACTGTTTTTT
TRBJ2-5 TRBD1 - TRBV11-2 CASSQNLGQGPYF TGTGCCAGCAGCCAAAACCTGGGACAGGGCCCGTACTTC
TRBJ2-3 - - TRBV4-3 CASSQDRRTGFRDTQYF TGCGCCAGCAGCCAAGATCGCCGGACGGGGTTCAGGGATACGCAGTATTTT
TRBJ1-5 TRBD1 - TRBV12-3/TRBV12-4 CASSLNPLGQGRGHGQPQHF TGTGCCAGCAGTTTAAATCCCTTGGGACAGGGAAGGGGTCATGGACAGCCCCAGCATTTT